These 27 T cell receptor beta chains came from one sample sequenced in a study of cytomegalovirus exposure and HLA in healthy donors. The PCR ran on 60 Vbeta and 13 Jbeta primers. The assay was immunoSEQ multiplex PCR, and TCRdb's table has in-frame clones only and misses some. The sample lists 140,000 to 150,000 clones; around a tenth were seen once. Sequencing was done on a sample of PBMCs. The receptors were sampled from a man aged 50-59 years in good health and CMV-seronegative.

This clone was counted a few times. The chain links TRBV6-4 to TRBJ2-3; 8 nucleotides agree with TRBD1. The CDR3 runs 14 residues. CDR1 is MRHNA and CDR2 is SNTAGT in the germline V gene. V trimming: 3 bases; J trimming: 1 base; junction bases outside the gene matches: 0. The CDR3 reads CASSETGGTDTQYF. The CDR3 bases are TGTGCCAGCAGTGAGACAGGGGGCACAGATACGCAGTATTTT.

The V and J genes are TRBV6-5 and TRBJ2-7; 9 bases are a match to TRBD2. CDR1 and CDR2 (germline): MNHEY, SVGAGI. After removal of 6 bases from V and 5 bases from J, the junction contained 11 bases not matched to a gene. There are 15 residues in the CDR3. The CDR3 sequence: CASRKLGLAGDEQYF. The DNA for the CDR3 is TGTGCCAGCAGGAAACTGGGACTAGCAGGCGACGAGCAGTACTTC.

This clone has just a few counts. This rearrangement joins TRBV5-1 to TRBJ2-7; possibly TRBD1 for D (6 bases). Germline CDR1 is SGHRS and CDR2 is YFSETQ. This CDR3 spans 13 amino acids. The V gene lost 5 bases and the J gene lost 3 bases, with 12 bases spanning the gap. Here the CDR3 reads CASSPGQHYEQYF. The CDR3 bases are TGCGCCAGCAGTCCGGGACAACACTACGAGCAGTACTTC.

This clone has more than one count but fewer than ten. The V gene is TRBV7-2, the J gene TRBJ2-3, with 9 bases identical to TRBD2. The junction had 6 bases not matched to a gene; V was cut back by 3 bases and J by 8 bases. This CDR3 is 14 amino acids long. The V gene's germline CDR1 is SGHTA and CDR2 FQGNSA. The CDR3 sequence is CASSFQAGGGTQYF. CDR3 DNA: TGTGCCAGCAGCTTTCAAGCGGGGGGAGGTACGCAGTATTTT.

The rearrangement links TRBV27 to TRBJ1-5; 7 bases are shared with TRBD1. The V gene's germline CDR1 is MNHEY and CDR2 SMNVEV (reference sequence). The V and J ends lost 5 bases and 6 bases, in that order; junction bases with no gene match: 7. The length of the CDR3 is 14 residues. The CDR3 sequence: CASSQYRGSQPQHF. For the CDR3, the DNA is TGTGCCAGCAGTCAATACAGGGGAAGTCAGCCCCAGCATTTT.

In its sample, this clone was seen a few times. The chain joins TRBV9 to TRBJ2-1, with 7 bases that match TRBD2. Trimming at V came to 0 bases and at J to 1 base, leaving 1 base not matched to a gene. This CDR3 spans 15 amino acids. CDR1 is SGDLS and CDR2 is YYNGEE in the germline V gene. CDR3 sequence: CASSVGRGSYNEQFF. The CDR3 DNA follows: TGTGCCAGCAGCGTAGGGCGGGGGTCCTACAATGAGCAGTTCTTC.

This clone was observed a few times. The chain links TRBV18 to TRBJ1-5, with TRBD1 matching over 10 bases. Germline V gene sequence: CDR1 KGHSH, CDR2 LQKENI. The CDR3 has 15 residues. The ends lost 6 bases at V and 4 bases at J; junction bases unmatched: 6. The CDR3 loop is CASSTDRGRNQPQHF. The CDR3 DNA sequence: TGTGCCAGCTCTACCGACAGGGGGCGGAATCAGCCCCAGCATTTT.

There are a few counts of this clone. The V call is TRBV12-5, the J call TRBJ1-1; D possibly corresponds to TRBD1 (5 bases). Trimming cost V 7 bases and J 1 base, with 13 bases left between them. The germline gives CDR1 LGHNT, CDR2 FRNRAP. This CDR3 has 14 residues. CDR3: CASDPDGGNTEAFF. Written as DNA, the CDR3 is TGTGCTAGTGACCCGGACGGGGGGAACACTGAAGCTTTCTTT.

J is TRBJ1-1 and V is TRBV11-2; TRBD1 is a possible D gene (5 bases). The CDR3 has 14 amino acids. Germline V gene sequence: CDR1 SGHAT, CDR2 FQNNGV. Trimming took 5 bases from V and 0 from J, leaving 10 bases between them. The DNA for the CDR3 is TGTGCCAGCAGCCCCGACAGCTTGAACACTGAAGCTTTCTTT. It yields the protein CASSPDSLNTEAFF.

This clone was recorded a few times. The chain recombines TRBV10-2 with TRBJ1-2, with 9 bases matching TRBD1. This CDR3 has 14 residues. Germline V gene data show CDR1 as WSHSY and CDR2 as SAAADI. V shed 6 bases and J 0 bases; nucleotides not matched to a gene: 2. Here the CDR3 reads CASRGQGTNYGYTF. The CDR3 DNA is TGCGCCAGCAGGGGACAGGGTACTAACTATGGCTACACCTTC.

This chain uses TRBV7-2 with TRBJ2-7, with 10 bases that match TRBD2. The CDR3 contains 15 residues. Trimming took 4 bases from V and 7 from J; bases not matched to a gene: 10. Germline V lookup: CDR1 SGHTA, CDR2 FQGNSA. CDR3 DNA sequence: TGTGCCAGCAGCTCGGGGGGAGCGGGAGGGAATGAGCAGTACTTC. It is translated as CASSSGGAGGNEQYF. Filled out from reference TRBV7-2 and TRBJ2-7, the complete variable domain reads GAGVSQSPSNKVTEKGKDVELRCDPISGHTALYWYRQSLGQGLEFLIYFQGNSAPDKSGLPSDRFSAERTGGSVSTLTIQRTQQEDSAVYLCASSSGGAGGNEQYFGPGTRLTVT.

V and J are TRBV27 and TRBJ2-5, with D possibly matching TRBD2 (5 bases). V shed 6 bases and J shed 1 base, with 12 bases lying between them. Germline V CDR1 and CDR2: MNHEY, SMNVEV (reference sequence). The CDR3 consists of 14 residues. CDR3 sequence (DNA): TGTGCCAGCAGGCGACATGGACTCCAAGAGACCCAGTACTTC. Its protein is CASRRHGLQETQYF.

This clone has only a few counts. The genes are TRBV7-9 and TRBJ2-7, with TRBD1 matching over 8 bases. CDR3 length: 13 residues. Germline V lookup: CDR1 SEHNR, CDR2 FQNEAQ (reference sequence). V dropped 5 bases and J dropped 2; count of bases not matched to a gene: 2. The CDR3 nucleotides read TGTGCCAGCAGCCGGGACAGGCCCTACGAGCAGTACTTC. Translation: CASSRDRPYEQYF. Filled out from reference TRBV7-9 and TRBJ2-7, the complete variable domain reads DTGVSQNPRHKITKRGQNVTFRCDPISEHNRLYWYRQTLGQGPEFLTYFQNEAQLEKSRLLSDRFSAERPKGSFSTLEIQRTEQGDSAMYLCASSRDRPYEQYFGPGTRLTVT.

The rearrangement joins TRBV5-1 to TRBJ2-1; 7 nucleotides match TRBD1. Germline V gene lookup returns CDR1 SGHRS and CDR2 YFSETQ. J lost 4 bases, V lost 4 bases, and 8 bases had no gene match. The CDR3 spans 15 residues. CDR3 DNA: TGCGCCAGCAGCGCATCGACAGGGTCATACAATGAGCAGTTCTTC. Protein sequence: CASSASTGSYNEQFF.

In its sample, this clone was seen a few times. This chain joins TRBV19 and TRBJ1-4; 9 bases fit TRBD1. The germline V gene encodes CDR1 LNHDA and CDR2 SQIVND (reference sequence). V lost 8 bases, J lost 8 bases, and 12 bases stayed unmatched. This CDR3 is built from 15 residues. The CDR3 spells CASRTTGGGKEKLFF. The CDR3, as DNA: TGTGCCAGTCGTACTACAGGGGGCGGAAAAGAAAAACTGTTTTTT.

This clone was seen a few times. This chain's CDR3 is CASSQEQGADTYEQYF. The CDR3 nucleotides read TGCGCCAGCAGCCAAGAACAGGGAGCTGATACCTACGAGCAGTACTTC. V is TRBV4-1 and J is TRBJ2-7, with D possibly being TRBD1 (6 bases). The CDR3 length is 16 residues. Germline V lookup: CDR1 MGHRA, CDR2 YSYEKL. Trimming left V 0 bases short and J 2 bases short, with 14 bases between.

The rearrangement uses TRBV9 and TRBJ2-7; maybe TRBD2 (7 bases). Trimming took 4 bases from V and 7 from J, leaving 18 bases between them. This CDR3 is built from 14 residues. Germline CDR1 is SGDLS and CDR2 is YYNGEE. Here the CDR3 DNA reads TGTGCCAGCAGCCGAAGGGGGGGATCTCGAGAGCAGTACTTC. This codes for CASSRRGGSREQYF.

The chain carries TRBV6-4 and TRBJ2-1; the D gene is possibly TRBD2 (6 bases). The germline V gene has CDR1 MRHNA and CDR2 SNTAGT. The length of the CDR3 is 14 residues. V lost 2 bases and J 5 bases, leaving 10 bases between the germline ends. This chain's CDR3 is CASSDPGTDNEQFF. CDR3 DNA sequence: TGTGCCAGCAGTGACCCGGGGACTGACAATGAGCAGTTCTTC.

This clone was counted a few times. The rearrangement uses TRBV6-4 and TRBJ1-2, with 7 bases fitting TRBD1. V dropped 4 bases and J dropped 4; count of bases not matched to a gene: 3. Germline CDR1 reads MRHNA; CDR2 reads SNTAGT. The CDR3 runs to 13 residues. CDR3 sequence reads: CASSAGGTYGYTF. CDR3 in DNA: TGTGCCAGCAGTGCAGGGGGTACCTATGGCTACACCTTC.

This clone was seen only a few times. The chain has TRBV25-1 and TRBJ2-7; the D is unclear. CDR3 size: 14 residues. Trimming took 4 bases from V and 2 from J, leaving 12 bases between them. Germline V gene sequence: CDR1 MGHDK, CDR2 SYGVNS. The chain's CDR3 is CASSGLSGPYEQYF. CDR3 in DNA: TGTGCCAGCAGTGGCCTTTCGGGTCCCTACGAGCAGTACTTC.

This clone came up a few times. J is TRBJ1-4 and V is TRBV6-5; D call uncertain. The CDR3 has 14 residues. Deletions cut 5 bases from V and 8 bases from J, with 15 bases between. Germline CDR1 MNHEY, CDR2 SVGAGI. CDR3 nucleotide sequence: TGTGCCAGCAGTCCTCGACAAGGATCCGAAAAACTGTTTTTT. It encodes CASSPRQGSEKLFF.

The chain couples TRBV19 to TRBJ1-5; D possibly corresponds to TRBD1 (6 bases). The CDR3 sequence is 15 residues long. Trimming removed 9 bases at V and 6 bases at J, with 21 bases between. Germline CDR1 and CDR2: LNHDA and SQIVND (reference sequence). CDR3 region: CASYRGGRDSQPQHF. In DNA, the CDR3 is TGTGCCAGCTATCGAGGGGGACGCGATAGTCAGCCCCAGCATTTT.

The genes are TRBV5-1 and TRBJ1-2; D is uncertain. Per germline, CDR1 SGHRS and CDR2 YFSETQ. V was trimmed by 7 bases and J by 2 bases, leaving 9 bases between them. This CDR3 has 12 residues. The CDR3 DNA reads TGCGCCAGCGGAGTGGAGAACTATGGCTACACCTTC. Protein: CASGVENYGYTF.

This clone was counted only a few times. This chain joins TRBV5-6 and TRBJ1-2; 7 bases fit TRBD1. CDR1 is SGHDT, CDR2 YYEEEE, per germline. V dropped 2 bases and J dropped 4; count of bases not matched to a gene: 8. The CDR3 has 15 residues. CDR3 region: CASSFEWDRGYGYTF. The CDR3 DNA is TGTGCCAGCAGCTTTGAGTGGGACAGAGGCTATGGCTACACCTTC.

This clone has only a few counts. CDR3 in amino acids: CASSLGRADTIYF. The CDR3 nucleotides read TGCGCCAGCAGCTTGGGACGTGCGGACACCATATATTTT. This sequence joins TRBV5-1 and TRBJ1-3; D remains unclear. Germline CDR1 is SGHRS and CDR2 is YFSETQ. Deletions cut 0 bases from V and 8 bases from J, with 9 bases between. This CDR3 is 13 amino acids long.

The chain recombines TRBV28 with TRBJ2-5; 11 bases fit TRBD2. Germline V lookup: CDR1 MDHEN, CDR2 SYDVKM. V trimming: 6 bases; J trimming: 0 bases; junction bases outside the gene matches: 9. The CDR3 has 17 residues. The CDR3: CASSPVAGGPNQETQYF. The CDR3 DNA is TGTGCCAGCAGCCCTGTAGCGGGAGGGCCGAACCAAGAGACCCAGTACTTC.

This chain links TRBV27 with TRBJ2-3; 12 bases fit TRBD1. CDR1 is MNHEY and CDR2 is SMNVEV in the germline V gene (reference sequence). The CDR3 runs 19 residues. V lost 6 bases and J lost 2; bases outside the gene matches: 15. CDR3 nucleotides: TGTGCCAGCAGCCCTCTTGGGACAGGGGGCGGCGAAAACACAGATACGCAGTATTTT. Translating it yields CASSPLGTGGGENTDTQYF.